The clone carrying this T cell receptor beta chain was observed a few times. What it binds is not known. This record comes from a study of regulatory T cells in long-lasting Graves disease. V lost 0 bases and J 8 bases, leaving 17 bases between the germline ends. The CDR3 contains 16 residues. CDR1 and CDR2 (germline): SGHDT, YYEEEE. The authors built TCR beta libraries using iRepertoire HTBI primers and Arm-PCR of CDR3 regions. TCRdb used MiXCR to reprocess the multiplex PCR reads, holding one entry per CDR3 protein. The repertoire holds fewer than 350,000 distinct CDR3 sequences, with over 15% as singletons. Study observations and caveats: TRBV28 was favored in persistent disease, as were TRBJ1-2 and TRBJ2-5. The study found lower TCR diversity in persistent Graves' patients than in newly diagnosed ones.

This sample's time point: newly diagnosed GD, antithyroid drugs for less than 3 months. Making the TCR library involved RNA that had been extracted from PBMCs. In this cohort, patients came from an endocrinology department located in Xi'an, China. The EDTA tubes were filled with around 9.1 milliliters of drawn peripheral blood. The chain recombines TRBV5-6 with TRBJ1-4; D is ambiguous. Sequencing was performed on peripheral blood mononuclear cells (PBMCs), taken at new diagnosis, from a patient treated with antithyroid drugs. The sequence was collected from a female donor with Graves disease. The CDR3 here is CASSLGGGRRFEKLFF. The CDR3 coding sequence is TGTGCCAGCAGCTTGGGGGGAGGGCGCCGCTTCGAAAAACTGTTTTTT.